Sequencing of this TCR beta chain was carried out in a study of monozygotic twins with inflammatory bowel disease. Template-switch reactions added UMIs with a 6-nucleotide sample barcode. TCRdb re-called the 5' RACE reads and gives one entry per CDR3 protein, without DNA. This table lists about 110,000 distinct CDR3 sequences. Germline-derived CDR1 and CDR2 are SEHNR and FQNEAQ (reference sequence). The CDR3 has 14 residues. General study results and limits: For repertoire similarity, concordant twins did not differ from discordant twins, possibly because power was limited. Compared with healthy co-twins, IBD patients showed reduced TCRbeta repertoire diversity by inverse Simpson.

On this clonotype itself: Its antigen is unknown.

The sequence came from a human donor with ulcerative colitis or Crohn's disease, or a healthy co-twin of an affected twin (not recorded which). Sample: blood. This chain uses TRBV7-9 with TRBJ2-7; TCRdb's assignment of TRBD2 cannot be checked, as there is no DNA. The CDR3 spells CASSLGLAGDEQYF.